The clone carrying this T cell receptor beta chain has just one count. Its antigen is unidentified. Treatment meaning: oral pan-JAK inhibitor, 5-10 mg twice daily. This sample was taken from a study of CD8+ T cells in alopecia areata. Germline CDR1 reads LNHNV; CDR2 reads YYDKDF (reference sequence). This CDR3 has 14 residues. Trimming left V 1 base short and J 8 bases short, with 12 bases between. The study, taken as a whole, reports: The study found tofacitinib significantly decreased scalp clonality and expanded CD8+ clones among the top 100.

cDNA serving as the sequencing template came from extracted, reverse transcribed RNA. The repertoire was sequenced with immunoSEQ multiplex PCR; TCRdb's copy has only in-frame clones and lacks some. The sample includes about 160,000 clones, roughly two thirds seen only once; the top ten take roughly 0.85%. The receptor was isolated from a human donor with alopecia areata. The sample here was CD4+ T cells sorted from blood, taken at week 4, from a patient treated with tofacitinib. The chain links TRBV15 to TRBJ2-4; D unclear. CDR3 bases: TGTGCCACCAGCAGAGTAGGTCAGAGAGACATTCAGTACTTC. Translation: CATSRVGQRDIQYF.